This T cell receptor beta chain derives from a study of CD8+ T cells in alopecia areata. After isolation, RNA underwent reverse transcription to generate cDNA as the sequencing template. Data came from immunoSEQ multiplex PCR; TCRdb stores just in-frame clones and leaves some out. The sample has 50,000 to 80,000 clones, about 44% seen once. Regarding this clone: The antigen is unknown.

Study conclusions and caveats: Lesional scalp exceeded normal scalp in clonality, especially in alopecia totalis/universalis. Scalp samples also yield sequences from resident alphabeta T cells of normal skin.

The sequenced sample consisted of NKG2D-low CD8+ T cells sorted from blood. The clonotype was recovered from a human donor with alopecia areata.

This CDR3 is CASSSGILDPYEQYF. CDR3 bases: TGTGCCAGCAGTTCCGGCATCCTAGATCCCTACGAGCAGTACTTC. The rearrangement joins TRBV27 to TRBJ2-7, with unresolved D. V shed 4 bases and J shed 2 bases, with 15 bases lying between them. The CDR3 consists of 15 residues. The germline V gene encodes CDR1 MNHEY and CDR2 SMNVEV (reference sequence).